These 17 T cell receptor beta chains share one sample of origin, sequenced in a study of blood T cells in healthy people across ages. Sample-barcoded 5' priming and a J-beta primer mix drove a second PCR of 7 to 11 cycles. From the 5' RACE reads, TCRdb called clonotypes with MiXCR, one entry per CDR3 protein. The sample contains about 780,000 distinct CDR3 sequences, under 80% of which appear only once. Specimen: blood. Source of these receptors: a man aged 30 to 39 in good health.

The rearrangement links TRBV10-3 to TRBJ2-4; the D is unclear. The J call may be incorrect, as the DNA end agrees better with TRBJ2-7. The CDR3 has 13 amino acids. Germline assignment: CDR1 ENHRY and CDR2 SYGVKD. CDR3 loop: CAIRSHDTYEQYF. CDR3 DNA sequence: TGTGCCATCAGGAGCCACGACACCTACGAGCAGTACTTC.

The table lists this clonotype with a few counts. The chain is built from TRBV5-1 and TRBJ2-7; 8 nucleotides agree with TRBD1. The end of the DNA aligns better with TRBJ2-5, so the J call may be wrong. CDR3 length: 16 amino acids. Per the germline V gene, CDR1 is SGHRS and CDR2 is YFSETQ. CDR3 DNA: TGCGCCAGCAGCTTGGAGGTCAGGGGGCAGGAAGAGACCCAGTACTTC. Its protein product is CASSLEVRGQEETQYF.

The chain uses TRBV6-2 or TRBV6-3 and TRBJ2-4; D could derive from TRBD1 or TRBD2 (6 bases each). The assigned J gene may be wrong: the sequence end matches TRBJ2-7 better. The CDR3 runs 17 residues. The germline gives CDR1 MNHEY, CDR2 SVGEGT. As DNA, the CDR3 is TGTGCCAGCAGTTACTCGATGCTCGGTGGGGGGCCATACGAGCAGTACTTC. Amino acid sequence: CASSYSMLGGGPYEQYF.

The chain links TRBV15 to TRBJ2-7; D is unresolved. The J call could be wrong; TRBJ2-5 is a better fit for the DNA end. Germline lookup yields CDR1 LNHNV and CDR2 YYDKDF (reference sequence). This CDR3 spans 12 amino acids. The chain's CDR3 is CATSRDWGTQYF. CDR3 in DNA: TGTGCCACCAGCAGAGATTGGGGGACCCAGTACTTC.

This chain joins TRBV20-1 and TRBJ2-1, with 7 bases lining up with TRBD2. There are 18 residues in the CDR3. The germline CDR1 and CDR2 sequences are DFQATT and SNEGSKA (reference sequence). V dropped 3 bases and J dropped 3; count of bases not matched to a gene: 17. The CDR3 DNA reads TGCAGTGCTAGTGCGGTCTATTCCCGGGGGGACCTCTACAATGAGCAGTTCTTC. Its translation: CSASAVYSRGDLYNEQFF.

This clonotype has only one observation. V gene TRBV13 combines with J gene TRBJ1-2, with no clear D. Trimming shortened V by 5 bases and J by 6 bases, and 13 bases separated the two germline ends. The CDR3 spans 13 residues. Germline lookup yields CDR1 PRHDT and CDR2 FYEKMQ (reference sequence). The CDR3 coding sequence is TGTGCCAGCAGCGATGCGGACTGGGATGGCTACACCTTC. This translates into CASSDADWDGYTF.

This sequence joins TRBV29-1 and TRBJ2-7, with a tentative D call TRBD1 (5 bases). The DNA end lines up better with TRBJ2-5; the J call may be wrong. The CDR3 is 15 amino acids. Germline-derived CDR1 and CDR2 are SQVTM and ANQGSEA. CDR3 amino acids: CSVFMWGRKKGTQYF. The CDR3 DNA reads as TGCAGCGTCTTTATGTGGGGCAGAAAAAAGGGGACCCAGTACTTC.

Of note for this clonotype: Possible read error: a much larger clone is one base away. This chain connects TRBV27 to TRBJ2-1, with D perhaps TRBD1 (6 bases). Germline V gene lookup returns CDR1 MNHEY and CDR2 SMNVEV (reference sequence). CDR3 size: 13 residues. Trimming pared 4 bases from V and 8 bases from J, leaving 12 bases between. CDR3 amino acids: CASSWGRGDEQFF. CDR3 coding DNA: TGTGCCAGCAGTTGGGGCAGGGGCGATGAGCAGTTCTTC.

This sequence joins TRBV7-3 and TRBJ1-2; D perhaps matches TRBD1 (6 bases). V was pared by 6 bases and J by 6 bases, with 20 bases between. The germline CDR1 and CDR2 sequences are SGHTA and FQGTGA. The CDR3 consists of 15 residues. CDR3 DNA sequence: TGTGCCAGCAGTGACCTTGGGGCAGGGGCTCATGGCTACACCTTC. Its protein product is CASSDLGAGAHGYTF.

The chain joins TRBV29-1 to TRBJ2-1; 9 bases fit TRBD1. The J call is uncertain, as TRBJ2-7 better fits the DNA end. Germline loops: CDR1 SQVTM, CDR2 ANQGSEA. The CDR3 length is 13 residues. In nucleotides, the CDR3 is TGCAGCGTTGAAATGGGACAGGGATCCGAGCAGTACTTC. Translation: CSVEMGQGSEQYF.

This chain links TRBV6-5 with TRBJ1-5; the match to TRBD1 covers 9 bases. Trimming at V came to 5 bases and at J to 6 bases, leaving 5 bases not matched to a gene. The germline CDR1 and CDR2 sequences are MNHEY and SVGAGI. This CDR3 has 14 residues. The CDR3: CASSRDRDRQPQHF. The CDR3 DNA sequence: TGTGCCAGCAGTCGGGACAGGGATCGTCAGCCCCAGCATTTT.

This chain joins TRBV7-3 and TRBJ1-1, with TRBD1 identical over 8 bases. Germline V gives CDR1 SGHTA, CDR2 FQGTGA. This CDR3 spans 14 amino acids. The V gene end was trimmed by 5 bases and the J gene end by 3 bases; junction bases not matched to a gene: 5. The CDR3 here is CASSSQQGDTEAFF. CDR3 DNA: TGTGCCAGCAGCAGTCAACAGGGGGACACTGAAGCTTTCTTT.

The chain is built from TRBV29-1 and TRBJ1-4; no reliable D call. This CDR3 has 11 residues. Trimming removed 4 bases at V and 7 bases at J, with 7 bases between. From germline, CDR1 is SQVTM and CDR2 ANQGSEA. CDR3 amino acids: CSVVVGEKLFF. The CDR3 DNA follows: TGCAGCGTTGTCGTTGGTGAAAAACTGTTTTTT.

This clonotype was seen once. The chain couples TRBV6-5 to TRBJ2-5; 7 bases are a match to TRBD1. V dropped 6 bases and J dropped 2; count of bases not matched to a gene: 6. This CDR3 region has 14 residues. Germline V gene lookup returns CDR1 MNHEY and CDR2 SVGAGI. This CDR3 reads CASSRTGFQETQYF. The CDR3 DNA is TGTGCCAGCAGCAGGACAGGCTTTCAAGAGACCCAGTACTTC.

The chain employs TRBV7-2 and TRBJ2-7; 10 positions match TRBD1. Germline lookup yields CDR1 SGHTA and CDR2 FQGNSA. This CDR3 comprises 16 residues. J was trimmed by 1 base and V by 3 bases; bases with no gene match: 6. The CDR3 protein is CASSFHRDRGSYEQYF. The CDR3 nucleotides read TGTGCCAGCAGCTTCCACCGGGACAGGGGATCCTACGAGCAGTACTTC.

This clonotype was detected only a few times. CDR3 DNA sequence: TGTGCCAGCACCACGGGCAGTAGCAATCAGCCCCAGCATTTT. It encodes CASTTGSSNQPQHF. V gene TRBV12-3 or TRBV12-4 combines with J gene TRBJ1-5; D remains unclear. With 7 bases removed from V and 0 bases from J, the gap between germline ends came to 10 bases. CDR3 length equals 14 residues.

Regarding this clonotype: The junction differs from germline at one of its ends, possibly a read error. The rearrangement uses TRBV28 and TRBJ1-6; possibly TRBD1 for D (5 bases). From germline, CDR1 is MDHEN and CDR2 SYDVKM. CDR3 length: 15 amino acids. CDR3 coding DNA: TGTGCCAGCAGTTCCTTGACAGCGCTCAATTCACCCCCCCACTTT. Encoded protein: CASSSLTALNSPPHF.